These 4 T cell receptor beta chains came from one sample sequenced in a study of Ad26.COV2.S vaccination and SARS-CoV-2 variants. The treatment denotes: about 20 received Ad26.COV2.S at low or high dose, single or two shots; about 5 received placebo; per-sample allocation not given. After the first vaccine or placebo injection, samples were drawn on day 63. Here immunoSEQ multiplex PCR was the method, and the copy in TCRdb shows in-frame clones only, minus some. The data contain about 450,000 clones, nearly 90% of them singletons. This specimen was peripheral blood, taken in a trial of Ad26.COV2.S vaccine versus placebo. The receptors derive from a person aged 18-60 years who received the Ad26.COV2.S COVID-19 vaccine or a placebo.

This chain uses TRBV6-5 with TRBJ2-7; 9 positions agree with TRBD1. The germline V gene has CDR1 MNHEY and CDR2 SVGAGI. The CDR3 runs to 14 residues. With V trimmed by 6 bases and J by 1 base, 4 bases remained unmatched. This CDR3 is CASRVQGASYEQYF. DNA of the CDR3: TGTGCCAGCAGGGTACAGGGGGCGTCCTACGAGCAGTACTTC.

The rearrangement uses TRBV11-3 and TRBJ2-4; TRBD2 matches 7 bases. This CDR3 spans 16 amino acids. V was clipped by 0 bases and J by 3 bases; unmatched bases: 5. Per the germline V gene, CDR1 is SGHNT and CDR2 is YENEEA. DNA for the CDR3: TGTGCCAGCAGCTTAGAGGGCGGGGGAGGCAAAAACATTCAGTACTTC. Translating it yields CASSLEGGGGKNIQYF.

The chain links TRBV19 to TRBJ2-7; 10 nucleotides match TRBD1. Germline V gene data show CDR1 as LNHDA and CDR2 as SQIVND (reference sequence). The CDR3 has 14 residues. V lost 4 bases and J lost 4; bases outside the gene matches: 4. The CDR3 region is CASSTTGGGYEQYF. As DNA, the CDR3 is TGTGCCAGTAGTACGACAGGGGGCGGGTACGAGCAGTACTTC.

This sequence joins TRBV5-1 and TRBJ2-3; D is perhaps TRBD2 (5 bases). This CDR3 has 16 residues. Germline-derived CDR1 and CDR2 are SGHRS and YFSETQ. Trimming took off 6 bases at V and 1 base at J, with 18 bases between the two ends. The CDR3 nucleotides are TGCGCCAGCACCGCGGGTGGGAGTAGGGGCACAGATACGCAGTATTTT. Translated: CASTAGGSRGTDTQYF.